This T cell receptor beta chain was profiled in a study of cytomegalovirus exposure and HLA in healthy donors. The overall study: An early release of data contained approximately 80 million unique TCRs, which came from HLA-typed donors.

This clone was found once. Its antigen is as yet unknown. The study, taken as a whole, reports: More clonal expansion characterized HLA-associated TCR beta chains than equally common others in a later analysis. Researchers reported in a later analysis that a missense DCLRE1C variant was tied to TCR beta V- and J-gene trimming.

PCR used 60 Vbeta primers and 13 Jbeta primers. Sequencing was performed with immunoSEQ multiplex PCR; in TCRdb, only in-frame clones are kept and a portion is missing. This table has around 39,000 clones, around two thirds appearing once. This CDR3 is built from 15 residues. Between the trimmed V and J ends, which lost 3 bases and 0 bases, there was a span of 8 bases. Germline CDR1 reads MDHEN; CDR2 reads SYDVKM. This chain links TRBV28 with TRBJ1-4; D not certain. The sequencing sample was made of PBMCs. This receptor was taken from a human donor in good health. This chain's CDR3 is CASSFPTSTNEKLFF. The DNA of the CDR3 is TGTGCCAGCAGTTTTCCGACTTCAACTAATGAAAAACTGTTTTTT.